This entry features one T cell receptor (beta chain) sequence. The assay was immunoSEQ multiplex PCR, and TCRdb's table has in-frame clones only and misses some. The sample includes 110,000 or so clones, about 87% seen only once; the top ten take about 12%. This record comes from a study of control samples from healthy donors and cancer patients. Trimming shortened V by 3 bases and J by 5 bases, and 14 bases separated the two germline ends. This CDR3 comprises 15 residues. From germline, CDR1 is LNHDA and CDR2 SQIVND (reference sequence). The TCR sequence derives from a man aged 25-40 years in good health. The rearrangement joins TRBV19 to TRBJ1-5; D is perhaps TRBD1 (5 bases). The sequenced material came from blood. Here the CDR3 reads CASSMAGDGYQPQHF. The DNA of the CDR3 is TGTGCCAGTAGTATGGCCGGGGACGGGTATCAGCCCCAGCATTTT.